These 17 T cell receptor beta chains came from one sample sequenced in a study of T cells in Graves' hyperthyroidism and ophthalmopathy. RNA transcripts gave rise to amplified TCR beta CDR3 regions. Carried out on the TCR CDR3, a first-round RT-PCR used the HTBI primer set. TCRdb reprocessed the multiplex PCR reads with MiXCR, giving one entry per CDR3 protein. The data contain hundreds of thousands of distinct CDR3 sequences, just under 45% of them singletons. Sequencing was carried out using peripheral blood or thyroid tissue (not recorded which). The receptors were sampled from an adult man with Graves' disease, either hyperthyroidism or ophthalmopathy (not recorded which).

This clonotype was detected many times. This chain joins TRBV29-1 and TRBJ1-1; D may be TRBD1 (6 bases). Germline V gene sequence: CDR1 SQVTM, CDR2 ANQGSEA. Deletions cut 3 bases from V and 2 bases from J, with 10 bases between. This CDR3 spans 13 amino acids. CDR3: CSVEAQGNTEAFF. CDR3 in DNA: TGCAGCGTTGAGGCACAGGGAAACACTGAAGCTTTCTTT.

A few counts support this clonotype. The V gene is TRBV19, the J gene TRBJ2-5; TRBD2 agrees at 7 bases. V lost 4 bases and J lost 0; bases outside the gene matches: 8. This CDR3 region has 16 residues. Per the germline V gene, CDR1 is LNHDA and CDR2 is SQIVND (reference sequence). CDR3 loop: CASSNSGGQYQETQYF. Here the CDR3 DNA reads TGTGCCAGTAGTAATTCGGGAGGCCAGTACCAAGAGACCCAGTACTTC.

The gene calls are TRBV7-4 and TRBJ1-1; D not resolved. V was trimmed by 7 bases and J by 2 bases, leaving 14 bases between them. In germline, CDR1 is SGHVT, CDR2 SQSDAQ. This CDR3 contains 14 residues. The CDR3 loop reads CASNPADRNTEAFF. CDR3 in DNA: TGTGCCAGCAATCCGGCAGACCGTAACACTGAAGCTTTCTTT. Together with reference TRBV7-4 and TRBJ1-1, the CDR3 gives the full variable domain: GAGVSQSPRYKVAKRGRDVALRCDSISGHVTLYWYRQTLGQGSEVLTYSQSDAQRDKSGRPSGRFSAERPERSVSTLKIQRTEQGDSAVYLCASNPADRNTEAFFGQGTRLTVV.

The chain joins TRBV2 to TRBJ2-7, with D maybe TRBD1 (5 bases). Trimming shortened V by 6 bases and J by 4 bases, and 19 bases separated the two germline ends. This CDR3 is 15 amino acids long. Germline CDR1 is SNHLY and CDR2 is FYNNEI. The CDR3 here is CASRQAVRPGYEQYF. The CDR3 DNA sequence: TGTGCCAGCAGACAGGCTGTCAGGCCCGGGTACGAGCAGTACTTC.

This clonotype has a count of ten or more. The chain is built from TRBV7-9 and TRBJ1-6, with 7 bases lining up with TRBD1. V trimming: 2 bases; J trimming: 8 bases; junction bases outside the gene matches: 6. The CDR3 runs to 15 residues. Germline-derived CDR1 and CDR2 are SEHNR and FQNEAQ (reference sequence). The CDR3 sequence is CASSLQGGADSPLHF. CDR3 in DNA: TGTGCCAGCAGCTTACAAGGGGGCGCAGATTCACCCCTCCACTTT. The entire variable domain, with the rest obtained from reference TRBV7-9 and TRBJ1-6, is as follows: DTGVSQNPRHKITKRGQNVTFRCDPISEHNRLYWYRQTLGQGPEFLTYFQNEAQLEKSRLLSDRFSAERPKGSFSTLEIQRTEQGDSAMYLCASSLQGGADSPLHFGNGTRLTVT.

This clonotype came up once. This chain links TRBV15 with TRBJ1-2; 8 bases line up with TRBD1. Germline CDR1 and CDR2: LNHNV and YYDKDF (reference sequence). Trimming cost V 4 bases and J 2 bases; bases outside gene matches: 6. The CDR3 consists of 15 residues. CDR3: CATSTSGTGNYGYTF. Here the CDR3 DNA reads TGTGCCACCAGCACATCCGGGACAGGAAACTATGGCTACACCTTC.

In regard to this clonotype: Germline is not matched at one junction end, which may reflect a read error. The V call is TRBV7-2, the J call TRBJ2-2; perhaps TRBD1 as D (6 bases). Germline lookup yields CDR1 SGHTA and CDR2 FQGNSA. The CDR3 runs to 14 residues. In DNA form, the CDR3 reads TGTGCCAGCAGCTTACGCAGGGGCACCGGGGAGCTGTTCTTT. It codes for CASSLRRGTGELFF.

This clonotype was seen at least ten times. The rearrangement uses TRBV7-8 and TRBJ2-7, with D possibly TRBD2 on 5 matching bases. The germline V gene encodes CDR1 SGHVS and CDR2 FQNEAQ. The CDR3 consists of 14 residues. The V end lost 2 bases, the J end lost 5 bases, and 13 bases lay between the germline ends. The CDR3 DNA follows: TGTGCCAGCAGCTTATACGAGGGTGTCGACGAGCAGTACTTC. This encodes CASSLYEGVDEQYF.

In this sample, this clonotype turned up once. CDR3 sequence: CATSRDNAGGNEKLFF. The CDR3 coding sequence is TGTGCCACCAGCAGAGATAACGCAGGTGGAAATGAAAAACTGTTTTTT. This chain connects TRBV15 to TRBJ1-4, with D unclear. The CDR3 sequence is 16 residues long. The germline CDR1 and CDR2 sequences are LNHNV and YYDKDF (reference sequence). V lost 0 bases and J lost 5, with 13 bases in between.

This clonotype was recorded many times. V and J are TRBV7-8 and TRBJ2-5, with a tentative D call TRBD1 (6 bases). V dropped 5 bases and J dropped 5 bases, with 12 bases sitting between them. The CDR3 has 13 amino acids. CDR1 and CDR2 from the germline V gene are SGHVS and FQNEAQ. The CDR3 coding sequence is TGTGCCAGCAGCGGGGACAAATGGGAGACCCAGTACTTC. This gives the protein CASSGDKWETQYF.

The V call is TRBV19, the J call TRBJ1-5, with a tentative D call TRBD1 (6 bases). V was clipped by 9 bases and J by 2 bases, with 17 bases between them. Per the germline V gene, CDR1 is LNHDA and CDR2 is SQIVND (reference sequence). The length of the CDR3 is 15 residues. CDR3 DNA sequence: TGTGCCAGCAGCTCTATCCCAGGGGGCAATCAGCCCCAGCATTTT. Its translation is CASSSIPGGNQPQHF.

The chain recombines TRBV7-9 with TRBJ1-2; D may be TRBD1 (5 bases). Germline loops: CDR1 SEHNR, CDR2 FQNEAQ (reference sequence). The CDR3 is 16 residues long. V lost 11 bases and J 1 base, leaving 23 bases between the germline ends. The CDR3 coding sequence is TGTGCCGTCTCAGCGTTCGGGTCAGGGTATAACTATGGCTACACCTTC. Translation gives CAVSAFGSGYNYGYTF.

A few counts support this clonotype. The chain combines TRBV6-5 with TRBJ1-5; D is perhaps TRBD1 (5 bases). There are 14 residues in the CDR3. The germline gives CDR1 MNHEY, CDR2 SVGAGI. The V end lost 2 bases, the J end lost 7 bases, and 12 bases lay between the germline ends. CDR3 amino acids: CASSYEGRGQPQHF. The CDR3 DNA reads TGTGCCAGCAGTTACGAGGGGAGGGGACAGCCCCAGCATTTT.

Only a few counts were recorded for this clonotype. As DNA, the CDR3 is TGCAGTGCTAGTTACGGGGGGACCGTCACCTACGAGCAGTACTTC. It translates to CSASYGGTVTYEQYF. The chain carries TRBV20-1 and TRBJ2-7; 7 nucleotides align to TRBD2. This CDR3 is built from 15 residues. With 3 bases clipped from V and 2 bases from J, the junction kept 10 bases outside the gene matches. CDR1 is DFQATT and CDR2 is SNEGSKA in the germline V gene (reference sequence).

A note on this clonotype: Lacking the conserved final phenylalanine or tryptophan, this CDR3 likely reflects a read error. The CDR3 sequence: CASGLARGTEAFY. The CDR3 DNA is TGTGCTAGTGGTCTGGCCCGGGGCACTGAAGCTTTCTAT. This chain connects TRBV12-5 to TRBJ1-1; D remains ambiguous. This CDR3 spans 13 amino acids. Trimming stripped 5 bases from V and 4 bases from J, with 11 bases between. CDR1 is LGHNT, CDR2 FRNRAP, per germline.

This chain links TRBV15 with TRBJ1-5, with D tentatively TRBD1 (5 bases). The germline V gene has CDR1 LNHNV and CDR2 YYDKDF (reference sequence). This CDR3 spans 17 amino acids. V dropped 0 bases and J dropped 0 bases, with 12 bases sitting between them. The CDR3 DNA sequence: TGTGCCACCAGCAGAGAGGAGGGGAAGGGTAGCAATCAGCCCCAGCATTTT. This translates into CATSREEGKGSNQPQHF.

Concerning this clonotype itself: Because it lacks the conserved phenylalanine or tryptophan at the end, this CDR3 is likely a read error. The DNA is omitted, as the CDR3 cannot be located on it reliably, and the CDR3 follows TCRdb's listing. The CDR3: CASSLEGTGRTEAFS. J is TRBJ1-1 and V is TRBV7-9; the table's D call, TRBD1, has no DNA check behind it. The CDR3 region is 15 residues in length, termini included. Germline V CDR1 and CDR2: SEHNR, FQNEAQ (reference sequence).